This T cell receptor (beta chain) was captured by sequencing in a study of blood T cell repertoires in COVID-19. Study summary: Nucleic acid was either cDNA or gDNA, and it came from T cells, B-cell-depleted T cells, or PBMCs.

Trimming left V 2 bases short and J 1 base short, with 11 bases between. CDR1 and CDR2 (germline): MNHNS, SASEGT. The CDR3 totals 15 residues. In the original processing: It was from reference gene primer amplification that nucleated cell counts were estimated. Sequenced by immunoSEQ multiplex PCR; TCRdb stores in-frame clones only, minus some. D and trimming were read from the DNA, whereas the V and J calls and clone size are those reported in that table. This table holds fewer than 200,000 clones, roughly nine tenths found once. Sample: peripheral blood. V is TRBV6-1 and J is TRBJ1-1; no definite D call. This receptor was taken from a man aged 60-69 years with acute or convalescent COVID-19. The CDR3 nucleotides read TGTGCCAGCAGTGAAAGACCCACAGAGAACACTGAAGCTTTCTTT. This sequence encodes CASSERPTENTEAFF.